The text below deals with one TCR beta chain. This clonotype came up a few times. The antigen it binds to is not known. No base qualities exist here, and no much larger clone lies one base off it. Ophthalmopathy patients had moderately to severely active disease, Clinical Activity Score of at least 3, NOSPECS grade of at least 4, and disease duration under 3 months. Patients were excluded if they had other autoimmune diseases, uncontrolled infections, pregnancy or lactation. Clinical symptoms, serum thyroxine, TRAb, thyroid ultrasound and orbital computed tomography were used for diagnosis. PBMCs were isolated from more than 8 ml of fresh peripheral blood by Ficoll-Paque density gradient centrifugation. Total RNA was extracted using Trizol reagent, and RNA quality was checked on an Agilent 2100 Bioanalyzer. The sample comes from a study of Graves' ophthalmopathy and Graves' hyperthyroidism (dated by TCRdb to 2017 to 2018). In terms of the full investigation: Peripheral blood was collected before any treatment was given, at the time of initial diagnosis. TCR beta repertoire signatures were used to distinguish Graves' ophthalmopathy from Graves' hyperthyroidism and to predict progression to ophthalmopathy. In total, 135 blood samples were TCR-sequenced: 40 to 45 ophthalmopathy, over 70 hyperthyroidism and around 17 hyperthyroidism-to-ophthalmopathy patients. To explore V-J signatures that distinguish ophthalmopathy from hyperthyroidism, a discovery set of about a hundred patients was enrolled, made up of under 50 with ophthalmopathy and under 65 with stable hyperthyroidism. An independent validation cohort comprised some 18 hyperthyroidism patients and about 16 patients who later progressed from hyperthyroidism to ophthalmopathy. T-cell repertoires of thyroid tissue and blood were compared in 5 or 6 hyperthyroidism patients. Once sampling was done, hyperthyroidism patients were given methimazole at a starting dose of 30 mg daily, while ophthalmopathy patients were given high-dose intravenous methylprednisolone. Broad study findings and their caveats: Among expanded thyroid clonotypes with frequency above 0.001, most also showed up in blood, which suggests that blood repertoires may reflect the thyroid immune response. In validation, the model predicted ophthalmopathy progression with roughly 68% sensitivity and roughly 72% specificity; 12 predicted patients were CT-confirmed with GO in a median of approximately 6.5 months. No statistical method was used to set the sample size in advance, and the investigators knew which group each participant was assigned to. The 13-signature model separated ophthalmopathy from stable hyperthyroidism with 85% to 90% sensitivity and 81.08% specificity in cross-validation, and 80%/75% in the test set.

For repertoire sequencing, the TCR beta CDR3 regions were amplified from RNA transcripts. A first-round RT-PCR used HTBI primers with the Qiagen OneStep RT-PCR kit, followed by a second-round multiplex PCR, size selection and purification. Libraries were sequenced on an Illumina HiSeq2000 using paired-end 100 bp reads. On the authors' methods: SOAPnuke was used to process the reads, removing any read that contained adapters or uncalled bases, had a mean Phred below 15, or lacked an exact match to the constant primer or identifier. COPE v1.2.5 was used to merge high-quality paired reads. Clonotypes were defined as unique nucleotide sequences and were aligned to IMGT TRB V, D and J references using MiTCR v1.1. Analysis was restricted to V-J combinations with a frequency above 0.0001, which covered 99.2% of repertoires. For each V-J combination, a TCR clonal expansion and chaos score was defined as F50 clonal expansion divided by the chaos observed in the TCRdist matrix. Features were reduced by Welch's t-statistics and random forest to more than 10 V-J combinations, which fed a naive Bayes classifier. Thyroid-blood repertoire similarity was quantified with the Morisita-Horn index. The raw public data were reprocessed by TCRdb itself: fastp quality trimming at Q25, MiXCR clonotype calling, in-frame beta chains only. Every CDR3 protein is listed once, alongside the most common genes and DNA of its rows. These V and J calls are TCRdb output, not the study's own analysis. The sample table holds about 340,000 distinct CDR3 sequences, of which about a sixth were seen once. The ten largest make up 12% of the sample.

Counted from cysteine to phenylalanine, this CDR3 has 13 amino acids. Here the CDR3 DNA is all that survives: 39 bases in frame from base 1. The V end loses 5 bases and the J end loses 5 bases, and a stretch of 12 bases separates them. The germline V gene yields MDHEN for CDR1 and SYDVKM for CDR2. The chain is made from TRBV28 and TRBJ2-5; TRBD2 could be the D gene, as 6 bases match. This clonotype was sampled from an adult man with Graves' ophthalmopathy. The sequenced sample consisted of peripheral blood. CDR3 region: CASSPGDWETQYF. The DNA sequence is TGTGCCAGCAGTCCGGGGGATTGGGAGACCCAGTACTTC.